This T cell receptor (beta chain) was retrieved from a study of T cells after yellow fever vaccination. Findings and caveats of the study: The secondary response peaked faster, at day 5 versus 15, but was weaker.

Remarks on this clonotype: Its target is not known.

MiXCR was run by TCRdb on the 5' RACE reads, yielding one entry per CDR3 protein. The sample shows fewer than 500,000 distinct CDR3 sequences, over 15% of them seen only once. Germline values: CDR1 SGDLS, CDR2 YYNGEE. The CDR3 is 15 residues long. Trimming took 3 bases from V and 0 from J, leaving 11 bases between them. The V and J genes are TRBV9 and TRBJ2-3; D is undetermined. This material consisted of PBMCs, taken before the yellow fever booster vaccination. The origin of this receptor is a man aged 18 to 35 who received the YFV17D yellow fever vaccine. The CDR3 DNA follows: TGTGCCAGCAGCGCGGACGGGCCAAGCACAGATACGCAGTATTTT. This codes for CASSADGPSTDTQYF.